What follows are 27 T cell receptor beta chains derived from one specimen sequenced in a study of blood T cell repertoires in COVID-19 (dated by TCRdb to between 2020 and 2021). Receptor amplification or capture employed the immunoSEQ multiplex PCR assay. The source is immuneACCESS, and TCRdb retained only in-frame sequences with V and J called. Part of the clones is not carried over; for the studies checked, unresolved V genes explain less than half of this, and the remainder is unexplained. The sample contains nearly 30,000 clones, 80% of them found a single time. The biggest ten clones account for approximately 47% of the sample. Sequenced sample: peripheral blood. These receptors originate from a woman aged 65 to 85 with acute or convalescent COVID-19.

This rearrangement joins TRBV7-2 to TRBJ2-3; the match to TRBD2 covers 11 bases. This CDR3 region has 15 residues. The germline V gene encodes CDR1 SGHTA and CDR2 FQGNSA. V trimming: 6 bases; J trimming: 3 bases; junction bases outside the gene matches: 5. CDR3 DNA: TGTGCCAGCAGTCCTCTAGCGGGGGGAACAGATACGCAGTATTTT. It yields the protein CASSPLAGGTDTQYF.

Here the CDR3 reads CASSFRDSYNEQFF. The CDR3, as DNA: TGTGCCAGCAGCTTCCGGGACTCCTACAATGAGCAGTTCTTC. This chain links TRBV3-1 (or the pseudogene TRBV3-2) with TRBJ2-1; tentatively, D is TRBD2 (5 bases). The germline V and J ends were trimmed by 5 bases and 0 bases, with 8 bases remaining between them. Looked up from germline, CDR1 is LGHDT and CDR2 is YNNKEL (reference sequence). The CDR3 is 14 residues long.

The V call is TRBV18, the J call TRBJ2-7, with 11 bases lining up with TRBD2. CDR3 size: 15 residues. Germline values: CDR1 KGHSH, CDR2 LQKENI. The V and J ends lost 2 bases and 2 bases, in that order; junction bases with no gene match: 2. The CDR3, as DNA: TGTGCCAGCTCACCAAATAGCGGGGGGGCCTACGAGCAGTACTTC. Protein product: CASSPNSGGAYEQYF.

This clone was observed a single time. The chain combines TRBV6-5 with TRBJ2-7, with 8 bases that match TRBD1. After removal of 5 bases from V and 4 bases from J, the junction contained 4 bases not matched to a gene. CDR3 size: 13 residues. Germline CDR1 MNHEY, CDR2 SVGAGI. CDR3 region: CASSQGAGYEQYF. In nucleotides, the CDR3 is TGTGCCAGCAGTCAGGGGGCTGGGTACGAGCAGTACTTC.

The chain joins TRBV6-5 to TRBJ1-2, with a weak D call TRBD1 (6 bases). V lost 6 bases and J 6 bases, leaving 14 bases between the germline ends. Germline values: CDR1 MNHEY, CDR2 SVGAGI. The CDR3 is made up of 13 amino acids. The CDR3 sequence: CASSPGAEDGYTF. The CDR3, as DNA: TGTGCCAGCAGCCCAGGGGCGGAGGATGGCTACACCTTC.

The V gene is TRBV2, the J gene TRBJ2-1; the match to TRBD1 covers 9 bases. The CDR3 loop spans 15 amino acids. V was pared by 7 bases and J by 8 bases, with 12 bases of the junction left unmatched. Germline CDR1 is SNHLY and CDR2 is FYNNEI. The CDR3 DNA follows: TGTGCCAGCACCTTGACAGGGGGACGGGGCGATGAGCAGTTCTTC. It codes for CASTLTGGRGDEQFF.

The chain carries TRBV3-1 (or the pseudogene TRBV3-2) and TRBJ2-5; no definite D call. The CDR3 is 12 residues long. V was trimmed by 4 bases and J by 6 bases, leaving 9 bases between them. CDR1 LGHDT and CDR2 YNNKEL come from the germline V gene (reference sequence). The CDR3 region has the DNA TGTGCCAGCAGCCCCCGCGGAAAGACCCAGTACTTC. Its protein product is CASSPRGKTQYF.

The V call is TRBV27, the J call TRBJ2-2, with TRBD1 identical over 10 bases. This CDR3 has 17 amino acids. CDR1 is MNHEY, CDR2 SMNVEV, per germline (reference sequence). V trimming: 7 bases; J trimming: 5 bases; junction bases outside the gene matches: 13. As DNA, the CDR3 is TGTGCCAGCACCCGAGCTTTGGACAGGGGGTTAACCGGGGAGCTGTTTTTT. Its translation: CASTRALDRGLTGELFF.

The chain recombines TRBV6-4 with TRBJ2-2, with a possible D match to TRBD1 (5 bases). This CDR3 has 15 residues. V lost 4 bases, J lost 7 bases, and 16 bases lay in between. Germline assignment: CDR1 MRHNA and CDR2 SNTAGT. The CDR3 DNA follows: TGTGCCAGCAGTGCTCGGCCAGGGTCTGGCGGGGAGCTGTTTTTT. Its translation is CASSARPGSGGELFF.

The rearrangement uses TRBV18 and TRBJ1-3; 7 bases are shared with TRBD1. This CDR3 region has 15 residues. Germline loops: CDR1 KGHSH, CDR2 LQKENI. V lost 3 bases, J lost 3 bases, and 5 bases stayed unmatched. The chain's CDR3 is CASSPARGSGNTIYF. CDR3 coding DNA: TGTGCCAGCTCACCGGCCAGGGGGAGTGGAAACACCATATATTTT. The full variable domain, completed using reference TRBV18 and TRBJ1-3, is NAGVMQNPRHLVRRRGQEARLRCSPMKGHSHVYWYRQLPEEGLKFMVYLQKENIIDESGMPKERFSAEFPKEGPSILRIQQVVRGDSAAYFCASSPARGSGNTIYFGEGSWLTVV.

The CDR3 is CASSQDITDTQYF. The CDR3, as DNA: TGTGCCAGCAGCCAAGATATCACAGATACGCAGTATTTT. V and J are TRBV3-1 (or the pseudogene TRBV3-2) and TRBJ2-3, with D unresolved. The V gene's germline CDR1 is LGHDT and CDR2 YNNKEL (reference sequence). V lost 0 bases and J lost 2, with 3 bases in between. This CDR3 has 13 amino acids.

CDR3: CATKMTEGVLGQFF. DNA for the CDR3: TGTGCCACCAAAATGACTGAGGGAGTGTTGGGTCAGTTCTTC. The chain recombines TRBV18 with TRBJ2-1; D is possibly TRBD2 (5 bases). The germline CDR1 and CDR2 sequences are KGHSH and LQKENI. Trimming cost V 10 bases and J 13 bases, with 26 bases left between them. This CDR3 is built from 14 residues.

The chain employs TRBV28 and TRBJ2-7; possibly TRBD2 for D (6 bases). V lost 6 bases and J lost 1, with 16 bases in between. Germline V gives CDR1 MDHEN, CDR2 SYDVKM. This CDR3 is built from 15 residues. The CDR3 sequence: CASSRGTGRSYEQYF. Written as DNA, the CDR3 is TGTGCCAGCAGCCGTGGGACTGGGAGATCCTACGAGCAGTACTTC.

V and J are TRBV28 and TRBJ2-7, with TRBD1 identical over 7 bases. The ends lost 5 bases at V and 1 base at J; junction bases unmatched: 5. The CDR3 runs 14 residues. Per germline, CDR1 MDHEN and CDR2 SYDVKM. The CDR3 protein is CASSRPGQSYEQYF. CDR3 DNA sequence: TGTGCCAGCAGTCGGCCGGGACAGTCCTACGAGCAGTACTTC.

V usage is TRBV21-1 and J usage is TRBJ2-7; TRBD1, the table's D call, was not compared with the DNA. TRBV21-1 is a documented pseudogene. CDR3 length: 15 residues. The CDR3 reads CASSKAHRDSYEQYF. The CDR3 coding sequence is TGTGCCAGCAGCAAAGCCCACAGGGACTCCTACGAGCAGTACTTC.

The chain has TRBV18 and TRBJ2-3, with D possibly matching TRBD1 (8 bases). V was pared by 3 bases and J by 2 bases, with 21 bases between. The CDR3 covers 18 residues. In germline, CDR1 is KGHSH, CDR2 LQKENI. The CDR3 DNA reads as TGTGCCAGCTCACCTTACAGGGGGAGCGGGAAAATCACAGATACGCAGTATTTT. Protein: CASSPYRGSGKITDTQYF.

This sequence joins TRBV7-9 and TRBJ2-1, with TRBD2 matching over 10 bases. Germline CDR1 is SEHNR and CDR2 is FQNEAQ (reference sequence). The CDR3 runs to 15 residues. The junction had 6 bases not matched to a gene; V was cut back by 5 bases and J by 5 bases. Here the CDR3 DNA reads TGTGCCAGCAGCCTTTATGGACTAGCGGACAATGAGCAGTTCTTC. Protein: CASSLYGLADNEQFF.

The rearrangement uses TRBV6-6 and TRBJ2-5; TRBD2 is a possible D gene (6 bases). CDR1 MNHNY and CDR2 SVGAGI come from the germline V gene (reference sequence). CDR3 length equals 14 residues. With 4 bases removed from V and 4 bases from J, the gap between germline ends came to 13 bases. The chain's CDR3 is CASSSTSRSETQYF. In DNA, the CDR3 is TGTGCCAGCAGTTCGACTAGTAGGTCAGAGACCCAGTACTTC.

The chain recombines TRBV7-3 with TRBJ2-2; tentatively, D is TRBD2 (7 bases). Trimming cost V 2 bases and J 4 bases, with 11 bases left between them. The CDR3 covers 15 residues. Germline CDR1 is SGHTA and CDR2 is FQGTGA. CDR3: CASSLAGAPTGELFF. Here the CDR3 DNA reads TGTGCCAGCAGCTTAGCGGGGGCTCCCACCGGGGAGCTGTTTTTT.

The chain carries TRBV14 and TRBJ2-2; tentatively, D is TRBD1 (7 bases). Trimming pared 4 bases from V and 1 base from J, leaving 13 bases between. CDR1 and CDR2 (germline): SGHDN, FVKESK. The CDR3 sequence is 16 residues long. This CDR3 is CASSPRQGGNTGELFF. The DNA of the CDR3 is TGTGCCAGCAGCCCGCGACAGGGAGGGAACACCGGGGAGCTGTTTTTT.

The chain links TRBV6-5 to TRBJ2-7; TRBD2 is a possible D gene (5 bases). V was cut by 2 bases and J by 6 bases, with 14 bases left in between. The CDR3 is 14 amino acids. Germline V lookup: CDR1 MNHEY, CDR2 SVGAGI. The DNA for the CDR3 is TGTGCCAGCAGTTACCCCGGGGAGACCGGCGAGCAGTACTTC. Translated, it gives CASSYPGETGEQYF.

CDR3 nucleotides: TGCGCCAGCAGTACCGGACAGGGGATGAATCAGCCCCAGCATTTT. Residues: CASSTGQGMNQPQHF. V usage is TRBV10-1 and J usage is TRBJ1-5; 9 nucleotides agree with TRBD1. Looked up from germline, CDR1 is WNHNN and CDR2 is SYGVQD (reference sequence). The CDR3 contains 15 residues. V trimming: 5 bases; J trimming: 4 bases; junction bases outside the gene matches: 6.

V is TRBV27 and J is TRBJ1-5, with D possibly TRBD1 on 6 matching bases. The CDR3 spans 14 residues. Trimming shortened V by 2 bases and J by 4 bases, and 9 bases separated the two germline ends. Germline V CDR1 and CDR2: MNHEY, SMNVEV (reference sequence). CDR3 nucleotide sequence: TGTGCCAGCAGTTTAAGGGGGATAAATCAGCCCCAGCATTTT. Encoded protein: CASSLRGINQPQHF.

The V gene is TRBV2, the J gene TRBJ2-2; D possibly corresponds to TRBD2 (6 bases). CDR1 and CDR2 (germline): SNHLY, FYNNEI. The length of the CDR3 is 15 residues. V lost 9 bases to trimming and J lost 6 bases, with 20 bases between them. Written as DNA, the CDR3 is TGTGCCAGTGTCGGGACTGGTGGTAGCCCCGGGGAGCTGTTTTTT. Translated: CASVGTGGSPGELFF.

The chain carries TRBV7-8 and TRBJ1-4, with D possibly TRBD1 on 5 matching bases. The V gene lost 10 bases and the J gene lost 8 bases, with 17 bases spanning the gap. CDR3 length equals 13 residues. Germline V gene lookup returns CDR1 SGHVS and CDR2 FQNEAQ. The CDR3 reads CAIAAGGREKLFF. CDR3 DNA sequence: TGTGCCATCGCCGCCGGGGGTAGGGAAAAACTGTTTTTT.

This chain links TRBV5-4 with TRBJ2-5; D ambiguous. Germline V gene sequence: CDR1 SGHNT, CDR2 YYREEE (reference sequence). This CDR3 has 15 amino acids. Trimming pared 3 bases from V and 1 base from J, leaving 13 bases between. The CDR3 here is CASSSGPLPQETQYF. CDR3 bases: TGTGCCAGCAGCTCTGGCCCCCTCCCCCAAGAGACCCAGTACTTC.

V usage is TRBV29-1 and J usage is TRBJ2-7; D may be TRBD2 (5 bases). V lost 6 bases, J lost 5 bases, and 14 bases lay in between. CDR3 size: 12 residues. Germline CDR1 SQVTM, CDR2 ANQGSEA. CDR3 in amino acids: CSVGNNGDEQYF. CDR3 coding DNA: TGCAGCGTAGGTAATAACGGGGACGAGCAGTACTTC.